This entry is about one T cell receptor beta chain. Generated by immunoSEQ multiplex PCR, the TCRdb table keeps only in-frame clones and is missing some. The data show about 260,000 clones, with around 84% seen just once and about 5% held by the top ten. The Seattle site enrolled patients during active infection and followed them longitudinally. This sample was included in a study of blood T cell repertoires in COVID-19. Study overall: The United States, Italy and Spain supplied acute and convalescent COVID-19 samples.

CDR3 length: 19 residues. Germline loops: CDR1 KGHSH, CDR2 LQKENI. Trimming removed 2 bases from V and 1 base from J; junction bases left unmatched: 12. The sample taken for sequencing was peripheral blood. The source of this sequence is a woman aged 55-70 years with COVID-19, enrolled during active disease. The chain couples TRBV18 to TRBJ2-4; 9 positions agree with TRBD1. In DNA, the CDR3 is TGTGCCAGCTCACCATGGGGACAGGGTAACGCCCTTGCCAAAAACATTCAGTACTTC. This sequence encodes CASSPWGQGNALAKNIQYF.